The 22 T cell receptor beta chains below were found in one sample sequenced in a study of blood T cell repertoires in COVID-19. Assay: immunoSEQ multiplex PCR; the TCRdb copy retains only in-frame clones and omits some. The sample consists of 200,000 to 250,000 clones, 86% of them appearing once. Sequencing used PBMCs or T cells enriched from blood (not recorded which). The receptors were gathered from a man aged 40-50 years who had recovered from COVID-19.

The V call is TRBV29-1, the J call TRBJ2-7, with 8 bases fitting TRBD1. The CDR3 spans 13 residues. Germline CDR1 SQVTM, CDR2 ANQGSEA. V was pared by 7 bases and J by 5 bases, with 10 bases of the junction left unmatched. The CDR3 DNA reads TGCAGCGCCGAGACAGGGGTCCAAAACGAGCAGTACTTC. Protein product: CSAETGVQNEQYF.

The rearrangement joins TRBV2 to TRBJ2-1; a weak D match, TRBD1 (5 bases). Germline assignment: CDR1 SNHLY and CDR2 FYNNEI. V gave up 6 bases and J gave up 3 bases, with 15 bases separating them. There are 15 residues in the CDR3. The CDR3 loop reads CASRGAAGIYNEQFF. As DNA, the CDR3 is TGTGCCAGCAGAGGGGCAGCAGGGATCTACAATGAGCAGTTCTTC.

V and J are TRBV19 and TRBJ2-1; a possible D gene is TRBD1 (6 bases). The germline V and J ends were trimmed by 7 bases and 4 bases, with 14 bases remaining between them. The CDR3 runs 14 residues. Germline V gene data show CDR1 as LNHDA and CDR2 as SQIVND (reference sequence). CDR3 DNA sequence: TGTGCCAGTAAGTGGACAGAGAGTTACAATGAGCAGTTCTTC. The encoded protein is CASKWTESYNEQFF.

The chain has TRBV19 and TRBJ1-1; D ambiguous. Trimming removed 7 bases at V and 2 bases at J, with 17 bases between. The CDR3 runs to 15 residues. In germline, CDR1 is LNHDA, CDR2 SQIVND (reference sequence). CDR3 in amino acids: CASTPLGYPNTEAFF. The CDR3 bases are TGTGCCAGTACCCCCCTCGGGTATCCAAACACTGAAGCTTTCTTT. Full variable domain (remainder filled in from reference TRBV19 and TRBJ1-1): DGGITQSPKYLFRKEGQNVTLSCEQNLNHDAMYWYRQDPGQGLRLIYYSQIVNDFQKGDIAEGYSVSREKKESFPLTVTSAQKNPTAFYLCASTPLGYPNTEAFFGQGTRLTVV.

The table lists this clone with a few counts. The chain carries TRBV2 and TRBJ1-1; D possibly corresponds to TRBD1 (6 bases). Deletions cut 8 bases from V and 3 bases from J, with 25 bases between. The CDR3 length is 17 residues. CDR1 SNHLY and CDR2 FYNNEI come from the germline V gene. The DNA for the CDR3 is TGTGCCAGCGGCCAGACCAGGGGCGGTGTTTTGGACACTGAAGCTTTCTTT. This sequence encodes CASGQTRGGVLDTEAFF.

The chain joins TRBV7-2 to TRBJ2-7; TRBD1 matches at 11 bases. Germline CDR1 reads SGHTA; CDR2 reads FQGNSA. The V gene end was trimmed by 4 bases and the J gene end by 3 bases; junction bases not matched to a gene: 5. The CDR3 is made up of 15 amino acids. CDR3 nucleotides: TGTGCCAGCAGCTCCGGGACAGGGGGTTTCTACGAGCAGTACTTC. This sequence encodes CASSSGTGGFYEQYF.

The chain joins TRBV27 to TRBJ1-6, with a weak D call TRBD1 (5 bases). The V gene's germline CDR1 is MNHEY and CDR2 SMNVEV (reference sequence). Trimming stripped 6 bases from V and 8 bases from J, with 20 bases between. The CDR3 runs 16 residues. The CDR3, as DNA: TGTGCCAGCAGCCTTATCGTGCAGGGTACAGATTCACCCCTCCACTTT. Residues: CASSLIVQGTDSPLHF.

The rearrangement joins TRBV27 to TRBJ2-1; 10 bases are shared with TRBD1. The germline CDR1 and CDR2 sequences are MNHEY and SMNVEV (reference sequence). V was pared by 5 bases and J by 7 bases, with 8 bases of the junction left unmatched. There are 15 residues in the CDR3. CDR3 coding DNA: TGTGCCAGCAGTCCCGTTGGACAGGGGGGGAATGAGCAGTTCTTC. This encodes CASSPVGQGGNEQFF.

In its sample, this clone was seen a few times. The V call is TRBV28, the J call TRBJ1-2; 8 nucleotides align to TRBD1. The CDR3 is 14 residues long. V trimming: 6 bases; J trimming: 8 bases; junction bases outside the gene matches: 11. Germline-derived CDR1 and CDR2 are MDHEN and SYDVKM. This CDR3 is CASRSTDRATGYTF. CDR3 nucleotide sequence: TGTGCCAGCAGATCCACGGACAGGGCGACCGGCTACACCTTC.

The chain links TRBV18 to TRBJ1-5, with TRBD1 as a possible D gene (6 bases). V was shortened by 3 bases and J by 1 base, with 16 bases between the two germline ends. Germline assignment: CDR1 KGHSH and CDR2 LQKENI. This CDR3 spans 17 amino acids. In DNA, the CDR3 is TGTGCCAGCTCACCCCAGGGACACACAGGGAGCAATCAGCCCCAGCATTTT. Translated, it gives CASSPQGHTGSNQPQHF.

This chain joins TRBV29-1 and TRBJ1-2; D gene uncertain. Germline CDR1 reads SQVTM; CDR2 reads ANQGSEA. The CDR3 totals 11 residues. V lost 7 bases and J 4 bases, leaving 10 bases between the germline ends. The DNA of the CDR3 is TGCAGCGCGGACGGGTTCTATGGCTACACCTTC. Its translation is CSADGFYGYTF.

The chain uses TRBV19 and TRBJ1-2; 7 bases map to TRBD1. There are 14 residues in the CDR3. CDR1 and CDR2 from the germline V gene are LNHDA and SQIVND (reference sequence). Trimming cost V 3 bases and J 5 bases; bases outside gene matches: 6. The CDR3: CASSIGEQGYGYTF. The DNA for the CDR3 is TGTGCCAGTAGTATCGGGGAACAGGGGTATGGCTACACCTTC.

The CDR3 loop reads CASSLDRDVTDTQYF. The CDR3 nucleotides are TGTGCCAGCAGTCTAGACAGGGATGTGACAGATACGCAGTATTTT. This chain links TRBV2 with TRBJ2-3, with 7 bases matching TRBD1. The length of the CDR3 is 15 residues. With 5 bases clipped from V and 3 bases from J, the junction kept 8 bases outside the gene matches. CDR1 SNHLY and CDR2 FYNNEI come from the germline V gene.

With regard to this clone: Other DNA sequences in the sample encode the same CDR3. This rearrangement joins TRBV27 to TRBJ2-1; 8 positions agree with TRBD2. Germline V lookup: CDR1 MNHEY, CDR2 SMNVEV (reference sequence). The CDR3 extends over 14 amino acids. Trimming removed 4 bases from V and 2 bases from J; junction bases left unmatched: 1. The CDR3 protein is CASSYGGAYNEQFF. CDR3 sequence (DNA): TGTGCCAGCAGTTACGGGGGGGCCTACAATGAGCAGTTCTTC.

V gene TRBV11-2 combines with J gene TRBJ2-3; a possible D gene is TRBD2 (6 bases). V shed 4 bases and J shed 0 bases, with 11 bases lying between them. The CDR3 consists of 15 residues. CDR1 is SGHAT and CDR2 is FQNNGV in the germline V gene. In DNA, the CDR3 is TGTGCCAGCAGCTCCTATGGGACTAGCACAGATACGCAGTATTTT. Translated, it gives CASSSYGTSTDTQYF. Combining the CDR3 with reference TRBV11-2 and TRBJ2-3 gives the whole variable domain EAGVAQSPRYKIIEKRQSVAFWCNPISGHATLYWYQQILGQGPKLLIQFQNNGVVDDSQLPKDRFSAERLKGVDSTLKIQPAKLEDSAVYLCASSSYGTSTDTQYFGPGTRLTVL.

The J gene is TRBJ1-2, the V gene TRBV4-1; TRBD1 might be the D (5 bases). The CDR3 runs to 13 residues. From germline, CDR1 is MGHRA and CDR2 YSYEKL. The V and J ends lost 4 bases and 3 bases respectively, with 9 bases between them. Written as DNA, the CDR3 is TGCGCCAGCAGCCCGGCACAGGACTATGGCTACACCTTC. This sequence encodes CASSPAQDYGYTF.

The chain uses TRBV28 and TRBJ1-2; TRBD1 is a possible D gene (6 bases). Trimming pared 5 bases from V and 4 bases from J, leaving 14 bases between. Germline V gene data show CDR1 as MDHEN and CDR2 as SYDVKM. The CDR3 has 14 amino acids. Here the CDR3 reads CASSPPAGAYGYTF. The CDR3 DNA reads as TGTGCCAGCAGTCCGCCCGCAGGGGCCTATGGCTACACCTTC.

This clone was found many times. V and J are TRBV7-2 and TRBJ1-2; TRBD1 matches 7 bases. The germline V gene has CDR1 SGHTA and CDR2 FQGNSA. V gave up 2 bases and J gave up 4 bases; unmatched junction bases: 4. This CDR3 comprises 14 residues. CDR3 in DNA: TGTGCCAGCAGCTTACTTCCAGGGGGCTATGGCTACACCTTC. Translating it yields CASSLLPGGYGYTF.

The rearrangement joins TRBV27 to TRBJ1-1; 7 nucleotides match TRBD1. Looked up from germline, CDR1 is MNHEY and CDR2 is SMNVEV (reference sequence). V lost 4 bases to trimming and J lost 5 bases; unmatched junction nucleotides: 10. The CDR3 is made up of 15 amino acids. DNA of the CDR3: TGTGCCAGCAGTTGGGGACAGAGGGCTAGGACTGAAGCTTTCTTT. Translation gives CASSWGQRARTEAFF.

The chain links TRBV29-1 to TRBJ1-2; 11 bases are a match to TRBD1. This CDR3 spans 11 amino acids. Germline V CDR1 and CDR2: SQVTM, ANQGSEA. V lost 6 bases and J lost 8; bases outside the gene matches: 2. The chain's CDR3 is CSVRTGGGYTF. Here the CDR3 DNA reads TGCAGCGTGCGGACAGGGGGCGGCTACACCTTC.

A few counts support this clone. V gene TRBV2 combines with J gene TRBJ1-5; D unresolved. From germline, CDR1 is SNHLY and CDR2 FYNNEI. The CDR3 runs 13 residues. With 5 bases removed from V and 5 bases from J, the gap between germline ends came to 10 bases. The CDR3 region is CASSMSGDQPQHF. In DNA form, the CDR3 reads TGTGCCAGCAGTATGTCGGGTGATCAGCCCCAGCATTTT.

The chain has TRBV6-5 and TRBJ1-2; 8 positions agree with TRBD1. J was trimmed by 5 bases and V by 0 bases; bases with no gene match: 5. The CDR3 has 15 amino acids. Germline values: CDR1 MNHEY, CDR2 SVGAGI. The DNA for the CDR3 is TGTGCCAGCAGTTACTCTTTACAGGGGGAGTATGGCTACACCTTC. Translation: CASSYSLQGEYGYTF.